Each of the 3 T cell receptor beta chains below was sequenced from the same sample in a study of cytomegalovirus exposure and HLA in healthy donors. The protocol was immunoSEQ multiplex PCR, while the TCRdb copy is restricted to in-frame clones and leaves out a portion. The sample has fewer than 400,000 clones, approximately 90% seen once. Specimen: PBMCs. These receptor sequences come from a woman between 18 and 30 years old in good health and CMV-seronegative.

The V gene is TRBV29-1, the J gene TRBJ2-1, with TRBD2 matching over 7 bases. The germline V gene has CDR1 SQVTM and CDR2 ANQGSEA. This CDR3 comprises 14 residues. The V gene end was trimmed by 1 base and the J gene end by 4 bases; junction bases not matched to a gene: 4. CDR3 amino acids: CSVEGAGFYNEQFF. As DNA, the CDR3 is TGCAGCGTTGAAGGAGCGGGATTTTACAATGAGCAGTTCTTC.

The chain carries TRBV2 and TRBJ2-3; possibly TRBD2 for D (6 bases). Trimming removed 6 bases from V and 2 bases from J, with 18 bases in between. The CDR3 is 16 residues long. Germline CDR1 SNHLY, CDR2 FYNNEI. As DNA, the CDR3 is TGTGCCAGCAGCGCAAGAGGGGCGGGGATCACAGATACGCAGTATTTT. Protein product: CASSARGAGITDTQYF.

The chain has TRBV11-2 and TRBJ2-2, with 10 bases that match TRBD2. The CDR3 contains 18 residues. The V gene end was trimmed by 5 bases and the J gene end by 7 bases; junction bases not matched to a gene: 16. CDR1 and CDR2 (germline): SGHAT, FQNNGV. As DNA, the CDR3 is TGTGCCAGCAGCCCCCGAAAAGCGGGAGGGGAGGAGGACGGGGAGCTGTTTTTT. Residues: CASSPRKAGGEEDGELFF.